The 20 T cell receptor beta chains reported below all come from one sample, sequenced in a study of blood T cell repertoires in COVID-19. Clones were sequenced by immunoSEQ multiplex PCR, and TCRdb holds only the in-frame ones, with some missing. The table has approximately 220,000 clones, 80% to 90% seen once. What was sequenced was peripheral blood. These receptors all come from a woman older than 75 with acute or convalescent COVID-19.

The rearrangement uses TRBV7-8 and TRBJ2-1, with 8 bases that match TRBD2. Germline loops: CDR1 SGHVS, CDR2 FQNEAQ. V gave up 5 bases and J gave up 4 bases; unmatched junction bases: 4. This CDR3 region has 14 residues. The CDR3 spells CASSPTSVYNEQFF. CDR3 nucleotides: TGTGCCAGCAGCCCGACTAGCGTTTACAATGAGCAGTTCTTC. Filled out from reference TRBV7-8 and TRBJ2-1, the complete variable domain reads GAGVSQSPRYKVAKRGQDVALRCDPISGHVSLFWYQQALGQGPEFLTYFQNEAQLDKSGLPSDRFFAERPEGSVSTLKIQRTQQEDSAVYLCASSPTSVYNEQFFGPGTRLTVL.

The J gene is TRBJ2-3, the V gene TRBV5-1, with a weak D call TRBD2 (6 bases). The V end lost 4 bases, the J end lost 0 bases, and 15 bases lay between the germline ends. This CDR3 has 16 residues. Germline V lookup: CDR1 SGHRS, CDR2 YFSETQ. CDR3 amino acids: CASSLIADYSTDTQYF. In DNA form, the CDR3 reads TGCGCCAGCAGCCTAATAGCGGACTATAGCACAGATACGCAGTATTTT.

The chain employs TRBV14 and TRBJ2-1; 9 bases align to TRBD1. Germline V lookup: CDR1 SGHDN, CDR2 FVKESK. V lost 4 bases and J lost 4; bases outside the gene matches: 5. This CDR3 has 15 amino acids. The CDR3 region is CASSRRTGEYNEQFF. CDR3 nucleotides: TGTGCCAGCAGCCGTAGGACAGGGGAATACAATGAGCAGTTCTTC.

The chain combines TRBV28 with TRBJ1-2; no clear D. The ends were cut back, 8 bases at V and 4 bases at J, with 29 bases in the middle. CDR3 size: 18 residues. Looked up from germline, CDR1 is MDHEN and CDR2 is SYDVKM. DNA of the CDR3: TGTGCCAGCGCGACAAGCCACGACTACTTAAGCCAACTCTATGGCTACACCTTC. Its translation: CASATSHDYLSQLYGYTF.

J is TRBJ2-1 and V is TRBV6-6; 8 bases fit TRBD2. Trimming removed 10 bases from V and 2 bases from J; junction bases left unmatched: 4. The germline V gene encodes CDR1 MNHNY and CDR2 SVGAGI (reference sequence). The CDR3 has 13 residues. DNA of the CDR3: TGTGCCACCTCAGCGGGGGCCTACAATGAGCAGTTCTTC. It encodes CATSAGAYNEQFF.

The chain has TRBV11-2 and TRBJ2-5; a weak D match, TRBD2 (6 bases). V was shortened by 4 bases and J by 5 bases, with 17 bases between the two germline ends. Looked up from germline, CDR1 is SGHAT and CDR2 is FQNNGV. The CDR3 covers 15 residues. CDR3 DNA: TGTGCCAGCAGCTCGGTAGCGGTAGGGTTTGAGACCCAGTACTTC. This translates into CASSSVAVGFETQYF.

This clone was counted ten times or more. The chain has TRBV7-6 and TRBJ2-2; 11 bases map to TRBD2. CDR3 length: 17 amino acids. Germline values: CDR1 SGHVS, CDR2 FNYEAQ. V was pared by 2 bases and J by 6 bases, with 8 bases of the junction left unmatched. The CDR3 bases are TGTGCCAGCAGCTTACATAGCGGGAGGGGAACACCCGGGGAGCTGTTTTTT. Translated, it gives CASSLHSGRGTPGELFF.

The chain has TRBV6-1 and TRBJ1-4, with D tentatively TRBD1 (6 bases). This CDR3 has 15 amino acids. Germline CDR1 is MNHNS and CDR2 is SASEGT. Trimming removed 2 bases at V and 2 bases at J, with 9 bases between. The CDR3 here is CASSERGGTNEKLFF. CDR3 coding DNA: TGTGCCAGCAGTGAAAGGGGGGGCACTAATGAAAAACTGTTTTTT.

This clone showed up just once. The J gene is TRBJ1-1, the V gene TRBV7-3; D uncertain. V gave up 2 bases and J gave up 3 bases, with 7 bases separating them. The CDR3 contains 13 residues. The germline V gene has CDR1 SGHTA and CDR2 FQGTGA. The CDR3 sequence is CASSLYPHTEAFF. As DNA, the CDR3 is TGTGCCAGCAGCTTATATCCCCACACTGAAGCTTTCTTT.

This rearrangement joins TRBV3-1 (or the pseudogene TRBV3-2) to TRBJ2-2; 11 nucleotides agree with TRBD1. Germline loops: CDR1 LGHDT, CDR2 YNNKEL (reference sequence). Trimming took 1 base from V and 6 from J; bases not matched to a gene: 4. This CDR3 spans 16 amino acids. CDR3 in DNA: TGTGCCAGCAGCCAAGCTGGGACAGGGGGGCCCGGGGAGCTGTTTTTT. It translates to CASSQAGTGGPGELFF.

This chain uses TRBV7-2 with TRBJ1-5, with TRBD1 as a possible D gene (6 bases). The CDR3 loop spans 14 amino acids. Between the trimmed V and J ends, which lost 5 bases and 1 base, there was a span of 9 bases. CDR1 and CDR2 from the germline V gene are SGHTA and FQGNSA. The CDR3 loop reads CASSQQGSNQPQHF. The CDR3, as DNA: TGTGCCAGCAGCCAGCAGGGGAGCAATCAGCCCCAGCATTTT.

The rearrangement joins TRBV19 to TRBJ2-1; D remains unclear. The V gene lost 1 base and the J gene lost 4 bases, with 11 bases spanning the gap. The CDR3 runs 15 residues. Germline assignment: CDR1 LNHDA and CDR2 SQIVND (reference sequence). In nucleotides, the CDR3 is TGTGCCAGTAGTATAGGCGACTTCCCTTACAATGAGCAGTTCTTC. It codes for CASSIGDFPYNEQFF.

This sequence joins TRBV5-1 and TRBJ1-1; TRBD1 matches 11 bases. This CDR3 has 15 amino acids. V shed 4 bases and J 11 bases; nucleotides not matched to a gene: 13. Per the germline V gene, CDR1 is SGHRS and CDR2 is YFSETQ. CDR3 residues: CASSPRTGGAGEAFF. The CDR3 DNA is TGCGCCAGCAGCCCCAGGACAGGGGGCGCGGGAGAGGCTTTCTTT. The full variable domain, rest sourced from reference TRBV5-1 and TRBJ1-1, is KAGVTQTPRYLIKTRGQQVTLSCSPISGHRSVSWYQQTPGQGLQFLFEYFSETQRNKGNFPGRFSGRQFSNSRSEMNVSTLELGDSALYLCASSPRTGGAGEAFFGQGTRLTVV.

The J gene is TRBJ2-7, the V gene TRBV23-1, with D maybe TRBD1 (6 bases). TRBV23-1 counts as an open reading frame of uncertain function. CDR3 length: 15 residues. V was shortened by 0 bases and J by 3 bases, with 12 bases between the two germline ends. In nucleotides, the CDR3 is TGCGCCAGCAGTCAATCGGACAGAAAATTCTACGAGCAGTACTTC. It codes for CASSQSDRKFYEQYF.

With regard to this clone: This sample includes further DNA sequences coding for the same CDR3. The V gene is TRBV18, the J gene TRBJ1-2; tentatively, D is TRBD1 (6 bases). V was pared by 3 bases and J by 2 bases, with 7 bases between. The germline CDR1 and CDR2 sequences are KGHSH and LQKENI. There are 13 residues in the CDR3. This CDR3 reads CASSPTGNYGYTF. CDR3 in DNA: TGTGCCAGCTCACCTACAGGGAACTATGGCTACACCTTC.

V and J are TRBV18 and TRBJ1-1, with D unclear. Deletions cut 3 bases from V and 0 bases from J, with 8 bases between. The germline V gene has CDR1 KGHSH and CDR2 LQKENI. The CDR3 loop spans 14 amino acids. In DNA, the CDR3 is TGTGCCAGCTCACCTAGTTCCGTGAACACTGAAGCTTTCTTT. As protein: CASSPSSVNTEAFF. The full variable domain, completed using reference TRBV18 and TRBJ1-1, is NAGVMQNPRHLVRRRGQEARLRCSPMKGHSHVYWYRQLPEEGLKFMVYLQKENIIDESGMPKERFSAEFPKEGPSILRIQQVVRGDSAAYFCASSPSSVNTEAFFGQGTRLTVV.

The chain joins TRBV5-6 to TRBJ2-7, with D unclear. The CDR3 consists of 13 residues. V was cut by 1 base and J by 1 base, with 6 bases left in between. Germline CDR1 and CDR2: SGHDT and YYEEEE. The CDR3 DNA follows: TGTGCCAGCAGCTTGATCACTTCCTACGAGCAGTACTTC. Amino acid sequence: CASSLITSYEQYF.

V is TRBV14 and J is TRBJ2-7, with 9 positions matching TRBD2. The ends lost 1 base at V and 5 bases at J; junction bases unmatched: 6. The length of the CDR3 is 15 residues. CDR1 and CDR2 from the germline V gene are SGHDN and FVKESK. This CDR3 reads CASSQATRLADEQYF. For the CDR3, the DNA is TGTGCCAGCAGCCAAGCGACTAGACTAGCGGACGAGCAGTACTTC.

The chain links TRBV14 to TRBJ1-4, with unresolved D. The germline CDR1 and CDR2 sequences are SGHDN and FVKESK. This CDR3 region has 11 residues. V lost 6 bases, J lost 11 bases, and 10 bases lay in between. CDR3 bases: TGTGCCAGCAGTCAACACACGAAACTGTTTTTT. Translated: CASSQHTKLFF.

J is TRBJ2-7 and V is TRBV5-4; 7 bases are a match to TRBD2. The CDR3 has 16 residues. The germline gives CDR1 SGHNT, CDR2 YYREEE (reference sequence). V gave up 2 bases and J gave up 1 base; unmatched junction bases: 9. As DNA, the CDR3 is TGTGCCAGCAGCTTATTTGGTAGCGGGCTGTCCTACGAGCAGTACTTC. Its protein is CASSLFGSGLSYEQYF.